This T cell receptor beta chain was sequenced during a study of patients and donors after allogeneic stem cell transplantation (TCRdb year 2020). This clonotype turned up a few times. Its binding antigen is unknown. Qualities for individual bases were not recorded, and no much larger clone is one base off. The method behind the library was RT-PCR. Sequencing was performed on a NextSeq 550. Using fastp trimming at Q25 and MiXCR clonotype assembly, TCRdb reanalyzed the public sequencing data and kept in-frame beta chains. Rows matching on CDR3 protein sequence are summarized as one entry with the most common DNA and genes. Present in this sample are tens of thousands of distinct CDR3 sequences, around 46% of which were seen just once. About 58% of the sample is taken by the ten largest. The TCR comes from a human donor who was either an allogeneic HSCT recipient or a stem cell or donor lymphocyte infusion donor (not recorded which). It is not recorded whose cells these are; they may come from a transplant donor. The sequenced sample consisted of blood, either unsorted or a sorted T cell fraction (not recorded which).

The CDR3 is CASSFRGQPQHF. The DNA reads TGTGCCAGCAGCTTCCGAGGTCAGCCCCAGCATTTT. Recombination joined TRBV5-6 with TRBJ1-5; the D gene lacks a confident call. Spanning cysteine to phenylalanine, the CDR3 consists of 12 amino acids. Just the 36-base CDR3 DNA is kept, in frame starting at base 1. V is shortened by 2 bases, J by 6 bases, and the region joining them spans 6 bases. CDR1 SGHDT and CDR2 YYEEEE were looked up in the germline V gene.